This T cell receptor beta chain appears in the sequencing data of a study of post-analysis software for immune sequencing data. Every TCR beta cDNA library bore unique molecular identifiers. With roughly 0.9 to 11 million T cells as the source, 540,000 or so cDNA molecules resulted. A single record per CDR3 protein comes from TCRdb applying MiXCR to the PCR reads. Of some 500,000 distinct CDR3 sequences in the sample, approximately 46% are singletons; the top ten hold around an eighth. The V gene end was trimmed by 0 bases and the J gene end by 3 bases; junction bases not matched to a gene: 7. CDR1 is SGHRS and CDR2 is YFSETQ in the germline V gene. This CDR3 is built from 16 residues. Overall study findings and caveats: Strong co-clustering by F measure linked samples that shared a preparation batch. Controls significantly exceeded multiple sclerosis patients in normalized Chao1 diversity. Among four or five TRBV segments more frequent in patients than controls were TRBV5-6, TRBV5-1 and TRBV20-1.

As for this clonotype: Its antigen is still unknown.

This TCR was recovered from a girl aged 10 to 17 with multiple sclerosis. Source material: blood. The chain couples TRBV5-1 to TRBJ1-1, with 8 bases that match TRBD1. The CDR3 region is CASSLERQGTDTEAFF. In DNA, the CDR3 is TGCGCCAGCAGCTTGGAAAGACAGGGGACGGACACTGAAGCTTTCTTT.